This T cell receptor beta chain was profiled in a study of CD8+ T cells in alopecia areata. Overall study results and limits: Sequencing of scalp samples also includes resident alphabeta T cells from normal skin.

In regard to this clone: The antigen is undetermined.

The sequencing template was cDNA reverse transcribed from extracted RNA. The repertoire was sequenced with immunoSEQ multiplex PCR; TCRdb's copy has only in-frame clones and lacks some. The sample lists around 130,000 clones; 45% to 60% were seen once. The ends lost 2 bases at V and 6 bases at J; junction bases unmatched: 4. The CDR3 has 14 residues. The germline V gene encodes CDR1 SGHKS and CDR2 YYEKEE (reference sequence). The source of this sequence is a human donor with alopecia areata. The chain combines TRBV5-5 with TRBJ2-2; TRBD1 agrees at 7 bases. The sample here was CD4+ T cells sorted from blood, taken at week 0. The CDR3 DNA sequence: TGTGCCAGCAGCTTAGCACAGGGGTCCGGGGAGCTGTTTTTT. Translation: CASSLAQGSGELFF.